These 17 T cell receptor beta chains came from one sample sequenced in a study of cytomegalovirus exposure and HLA in healthy donors. Vbeta (60) and Jbeta (13) primers were used in the PCR. The table came from immunoSEQ multiplex PCR; TCRdb's copy has only in-frame clones and leaves some out. The sample yields over 95,000 clones, approximately 80% seen once. Sample: PBMCs. The receptor source for this set is a man aged 35 to 55 in good health and CMV-seropositive.

As to this clone: A junction end diverges from the germline sequence, so it may reflect a read error. The chain couples TRBV7-7 to TRBJ2-5, with a possible D match to TRBD1 (5 bases). In germline, CDR1 is SSHAT, CDR2 FNYEAQ (reference sequence). The CDR3 has 13 amino acids. CDR3 amino acids: CASSLGAQETQYF. CDR3 nucleotide sequence: TGTGCTAGCAGCCTAGGGGCCCAAGAGACCCAGTACTTC.

The rearrangement uses TRBV2 and TRBJ2-7, with 9 bases matching TRBD1. Per germline, CDR1 SNHLY and CDR2 FYNNEI. V gave up 5 bases and J gave up 5 bases; unmatched junction bases: 10. The CDR3 contains 15 residues. CDR3: CASSKTPGQGNEQYF. The CDR3 DNA reads as TGTGCCAGCAGTAAAACACCGGGACAGGGTAACGAGCAGTACTTC.

The chain recombines TRBV6-7 with TRBJ1-5; D is perhaps TRBD1 (5 bases). TRBV6-7 falls under the ORF class, with uncertain function. There are 16 residues in the CDR3. V was pared by 0 bases and J by 5 bases, with 14 bases between. The CDR3 DNA reads TGTGCCAGCAGTTACTCGAAGGGGAAGGCGGATCAGCCCCAGCATTTT. Translating gives CASSYSKGKADQPQHF.

The rearrangement joins TRBV18 to TRBJ1-1; D might be TRBD1 (5 bases). V lost 2 bases, J lost 4 bases, and 11 bases lay in between. This CDR3 comprises 14 residues. Germline CDR1 KGHSH, CDR2 LQKENI. The CDR3 region is CASSPKGIGTEAFF. The CDR3 DNA reads TGTGCCAGCTCACCAAAGGGGATAGGCACTGAAGCTTTCTTT.

The chain carries TRBV5-4 and TRBJ2-5, with D unclear. There are 15 residues in the CDR3. V shed 0 bases and J shed 2 bases, with 11 bases lying between them. Germline V gives CDR1 SGHNT, CDR2 YYREEE (reference sequence). For the CDR3, the DNA is TGTGCCAGCAGCTTGGTTGGCAGGCCTCAAGAGACCCAGTACTTC. This codes for CASSLVGRPQETQYF.

The chain recombines TRBV27 with TRBJ2-2; unclear D gene. V lost 3 bases and J lost 7, with 12 bases in between. The CDR3 length is 14 residues. CDR1 is MNHEY, CDR2 SMNVEV, per germline (reference sequence). The CDR3 is CASSLVGYYGELFF. CDR3 DNA sequence: TGTGCCAGCAGTTTGGTCGGATACTACGGGGAGCTGTTTTTT.

In this sample, this clone turned up once. The chain couples TRBV5-1 to TRBJ1-1; 8 bases map to TRBD1. V lost 2 bases, J lost 0 bases, and 12 bases stayed unmatched. From germline, CDR1 is SGHRS and CDR2 YFSETQ. This CDR3 contains 18 residues. The CDR3, as DNA: TGCGCCAGCAGCTTTAGTTCGGACAGGGTGATTCTGAACACTGAAGCTTTCTTT. Protein sequence: CASSFSSDRVILNTEAFF.

The J gene is TRBJ2-2, the V gene TRBV6-4, with TRBD1 as a possible D gene (5 bases). Germline V gene lookup returns CDR1 MRHNA and CDR2 SNTAGT. V was pared by 2 bases and J by 2 bases, with 6 bases between. There are 14 residues in the CDR3. The CDR3 sequence is CASSDGQNTGELFF. Here the CDR3 DNA reads TGTGCCAGCAGTGACGGACAAAACACCGGGGAGCTGTTTTTT.

The chain has TRBV4-2 and TRBJ2-2, with 11 bases matching TRBD2. Germline V gene data show CDR1 as LGHNA and CDR2 as YNFKEQ. Losses at the gene ends were 4 bases for V and 0 bases for J; bases not matched to a gene: 7. The CDR3 is 18 amino acids. In DNA form, the CDR3 reads TGTGCCAGCAGCCGAGAGATAGCGGGGGGGACGAACACCGGGGAGCTGTTTTTT. It specifies CASSREIAGGTNTGELFF.

The chain links TRBV7-9 to TRBJ2-1; D unclear. V gave up 5 bases and J gave up 5 bases, with 16 bases separating them. CDR1 SEHNR and CDR2 FQNEAQ come from the germline V gene (reference sequence). CDR3 size: 15 residues. CDR3 protein: CASSHPGGGDNEQFF. The CDR3 DNA follows: TGTGCCAGCAGCCATCCCGGCGGTGGCGACAATGAGCAGTTCTTC.

The chain recombines TRBV7-2 with TRBJ1-2; 8 positions agree with TRBD1. The CDR3 consists of 16 residues. J gave up 1 base and V 6 bases, and 10 bases lay outside the gene matches. Germline CDR1 reads SGHTA; CDR2 reads FQGNSA. DNA of the CDR3: TGTGCCAGCAGTCAAGGACAGGGAGAGGATAACTATGGCTACACCTTC. Translated: CASSQGQGEDNYGYTF.

The chain is built from TRBV7-2 and TRBJ1-6; D is perhaps TRBD1 (6 bases). Germline V lookup: CDR1 SGHTA, CDR2 FQGNSA. The V end was cut by 2 bases, the J end by 13 bases, with 21 bases between. The CDR3 is made up of 16 amino acids. The CDR3 here is CASSLTPWDTEMPLHF. CDR3 bases: TGTGCCAGCAGCTTAACCCCTTGGGACACGGAAATGCCCCTCCACTTT.

This clone was recorded once. This sequence joins TRBV5-4 and TRBJ2-3; 9 positions agree with TRBD2. The CDR3 consists of 17 residues. After removal of 5 bases from V and 6 bases from J, the junction contained 16 bases not matched to a gene. CDR1 and CDR2 (germline): SGHNT, YYREEE (reference sequence). CDR3 sequence (DNA): TGTGCCAGCAGACGAACCGCGGGGGGGCAGACCCCTGATACGCAGTATTTT. It specifies CASRRTAGGQTPDTQYF.

This chain uses TRBV30 with TRBJ1-3, with a tentative D call TRBD1 (6 bases). This CDR3 comprises 14 residues. Looked up from germline, CDR1 is GTSNPN and CDR2 is SVGIG (reference sequence). Trimming stripped 5 bases from V and 0 bases from J, with 11 bases between. The CDR3 nucleotides read TGTGCCTGGTGGGGACACCCCTCTGGAAACACCATATATTTT. It specifies CAWWGHPSGNTIYF. Full variable domain (outside the CDR3, taken from reference TRBV30 and TRBJ1-3): SQTIHQWPATLVQPVGSPLSLECTVEGTSNPNLYWYRQAAGRGLQLLFYSVGIGQISSEVPQNLSASRPQDRQFILSSKKLLLSDSGFYLCAWWGHPSGNTIYFGEGSWLTVV.

This clone has only one observation. The chain combines TRBV28 with TRBJ2-1; 13 bases align to TRBD2. The CDR3 has 15 amino acids. Losses at the gene ends were 6 bases for V and 12 bases for J; bases not matched to a gene: 11. Germline loops: CDR1 MDHEN, CDR2 SYDVKM. The CDR3 DNA is TGTGCCAGCAGGACGACTAGCGGGGGGAAGAAGGGGCAGTTCTTC. Translation: CASRTTSGGKKGQFF.

The sample holds one count of this clone. The chain couples TRBV27 to TRBJ2-2; 7 bases match TRBD2. Germline V gene data show CDR1 as MNHEY and CDR2 as SMNVEV (reference sequence). The CDR3 extends over 14 amino acids. V lost 3 bases, J lost 4 bases, and 2 bases stayed unmatched. CDR3 amino acids: CASSFGGGTGELFF. The CDR3 DNA sequence: TGTGCCAGCAGTTTTGGGGGGGGCACCGGGGAGCTGTTTTTT.

The gene calls are TRBV6-5 and TRBJ1-1, with 7 positions matching TRBD1. The CDR3 consists of 15 residues. CDR1 and CDR2 (germline): MNHEY, SVGAGI. V was pared by 5 bases and J by 0 bases, with 6 bases of the junction left unmatched. CDR3 loop: CASSKTGVVNTEAFF. CDR3 DNA: TGTGCCAGCAGTAAAACAGGGGTAGTGAACACTGAAGCTTTCTTT.